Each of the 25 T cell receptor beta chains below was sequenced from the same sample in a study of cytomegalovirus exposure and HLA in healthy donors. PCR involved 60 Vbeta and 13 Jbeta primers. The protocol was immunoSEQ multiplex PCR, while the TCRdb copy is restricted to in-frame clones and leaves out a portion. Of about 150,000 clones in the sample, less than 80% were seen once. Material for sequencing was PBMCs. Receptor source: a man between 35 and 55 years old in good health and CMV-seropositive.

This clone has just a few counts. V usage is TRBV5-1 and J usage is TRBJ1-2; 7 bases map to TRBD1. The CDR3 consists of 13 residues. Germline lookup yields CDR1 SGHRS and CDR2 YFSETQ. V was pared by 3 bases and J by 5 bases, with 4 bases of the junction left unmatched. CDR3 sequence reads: CASSSGTVYGYTF. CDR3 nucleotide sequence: TGCGCCAGCAGCTCCGGGACAGTTTATGGCTACACCTTC.

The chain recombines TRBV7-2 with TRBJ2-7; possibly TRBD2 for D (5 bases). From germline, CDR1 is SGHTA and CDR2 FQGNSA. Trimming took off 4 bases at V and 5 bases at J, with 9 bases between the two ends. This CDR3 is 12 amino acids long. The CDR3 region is CASSSAGNEQYF. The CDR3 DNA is TGTGCCAGCAGCTCCGCCGGGAACGAGCAGTACTTC.

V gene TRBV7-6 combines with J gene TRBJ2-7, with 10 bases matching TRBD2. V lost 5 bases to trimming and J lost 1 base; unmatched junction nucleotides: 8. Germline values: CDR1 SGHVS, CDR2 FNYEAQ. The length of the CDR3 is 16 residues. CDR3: CASSTLAGAGSYEQYF. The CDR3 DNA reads TGTGCCAGCAGCACCCTAGCGGGAGCCGGATCCTACGAGCAGTACTTC.

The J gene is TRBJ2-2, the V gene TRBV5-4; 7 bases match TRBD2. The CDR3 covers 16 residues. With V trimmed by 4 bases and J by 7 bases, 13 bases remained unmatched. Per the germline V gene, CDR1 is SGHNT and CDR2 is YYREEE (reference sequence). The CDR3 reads CASSMPWTRGGGELFF. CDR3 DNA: TGTGCCAGCAGCATGCCTTGGACTAGGGGTGGCGGGGAGCTGTTTTTT.

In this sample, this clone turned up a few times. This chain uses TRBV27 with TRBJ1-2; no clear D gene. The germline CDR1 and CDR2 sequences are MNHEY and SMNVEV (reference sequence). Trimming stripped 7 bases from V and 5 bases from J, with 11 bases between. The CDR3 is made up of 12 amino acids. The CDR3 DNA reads TGTGCCAGCACCACCACGGGATATGGCTACACCTTC. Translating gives CASTTTGYGYTF.

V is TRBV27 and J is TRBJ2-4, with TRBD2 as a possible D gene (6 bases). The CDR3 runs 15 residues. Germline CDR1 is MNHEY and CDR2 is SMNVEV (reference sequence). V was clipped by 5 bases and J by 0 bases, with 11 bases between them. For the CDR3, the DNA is TGTGCCAGCAGTCCGCAGGGACTAGCCAAAAACATTCAGTACTTC. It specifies CASSPQGLAKNIQYF.

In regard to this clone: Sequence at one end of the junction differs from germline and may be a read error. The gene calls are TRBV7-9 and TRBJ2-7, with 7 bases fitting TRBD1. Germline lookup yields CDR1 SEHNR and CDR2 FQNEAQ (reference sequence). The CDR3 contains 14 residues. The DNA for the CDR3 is TGTTCCAGCAGCTCGGACAGGACTTCCTACGAGCAGTACTTC. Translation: CSSSSDRTSYEQYF. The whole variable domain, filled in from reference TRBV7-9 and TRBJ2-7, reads DTGVSQNPRHKITKRGQNVTFRCDPISEHNRLYWYRQTLGQGPEFLTYFQNEAQLEKSRLLSDRFSAERPKGSFSTLEIQRTEQGDSAMYLCSSSSDRTSYEQYFGPGTRLTVT.

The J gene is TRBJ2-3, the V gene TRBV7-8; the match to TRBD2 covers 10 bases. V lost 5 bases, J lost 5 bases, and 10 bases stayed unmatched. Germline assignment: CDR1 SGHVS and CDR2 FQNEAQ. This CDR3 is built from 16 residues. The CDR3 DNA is TGTGCCAGCAGCGGATCTAGCGGGGGAGTGGGAGATACGCAGTATTTT. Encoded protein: CASSGSSGGVGDTQYF. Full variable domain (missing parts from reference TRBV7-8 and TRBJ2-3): GAGVSQSPRYKVAKRGQDVALRCDPISGHVSLFWYQQALGQGPEFLTYFQNEAQLDKSGLPSDRFFAERPEGSVSTLKIQRTQQEDSAVYLCASSGSSGGVGDTQYFGPGTRLTVL.

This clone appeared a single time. The CDR3 loop is CASSFEGSTQYF. CDR3 DNA: TGTGCCAGCAGCTTTGAGGGTAGTACGCAGTATTTT. The chain uses TRBV7-3 and TRBJ2-3; D may be TRBD2 (5 bases). Trimming stripped 3 bases from V and 8 bases from J, with 9 bases between. The germline CDR1 and CDR2 sequences are SGHTA and FQGTGA. The length of the CDR3 is 12 residues.

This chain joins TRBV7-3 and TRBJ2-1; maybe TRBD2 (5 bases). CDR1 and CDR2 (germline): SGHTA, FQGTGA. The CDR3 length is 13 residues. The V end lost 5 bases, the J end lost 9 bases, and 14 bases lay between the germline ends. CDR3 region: CASSPGSGPEQFF. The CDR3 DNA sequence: TGTGCCAGCAGCCCGGGATCAGGTCCTGAGCAGTTCTTC.

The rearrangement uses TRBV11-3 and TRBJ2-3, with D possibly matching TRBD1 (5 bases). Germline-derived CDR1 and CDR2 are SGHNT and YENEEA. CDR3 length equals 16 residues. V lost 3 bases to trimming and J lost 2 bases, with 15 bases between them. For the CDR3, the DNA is TGTGCCAGCAGCTTCCATCCAGGGTTAAACACAGATACGCAGTATTTT. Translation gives CASSFHPGLNTDTQYF.

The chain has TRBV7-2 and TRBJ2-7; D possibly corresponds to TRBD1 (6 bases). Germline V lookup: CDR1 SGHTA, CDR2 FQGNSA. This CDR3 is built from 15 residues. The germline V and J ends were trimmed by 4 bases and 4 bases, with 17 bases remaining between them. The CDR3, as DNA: TGTGCCAGCAGCTCGATGGACAGAGCGTTGTACGAGCAGTACTTC. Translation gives CASSSMDRALYEQYF.

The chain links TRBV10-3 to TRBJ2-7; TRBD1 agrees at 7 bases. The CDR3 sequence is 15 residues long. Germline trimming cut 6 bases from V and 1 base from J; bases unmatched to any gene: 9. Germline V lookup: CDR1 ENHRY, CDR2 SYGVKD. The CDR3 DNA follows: TGTGCCATCAGGACGGGACAGCGCCCGTCCTACGAGCAGTACTTC. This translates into CAIRTGQRPSYEQYF.

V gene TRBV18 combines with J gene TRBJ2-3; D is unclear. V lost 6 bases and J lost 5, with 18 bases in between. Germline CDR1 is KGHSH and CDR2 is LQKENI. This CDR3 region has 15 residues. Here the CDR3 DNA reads TGTGCCAGCTCTCCCCCCTTCCCACTTGGAGATACGCAGTATTTT. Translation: CASSPPFPLGDTQYF.

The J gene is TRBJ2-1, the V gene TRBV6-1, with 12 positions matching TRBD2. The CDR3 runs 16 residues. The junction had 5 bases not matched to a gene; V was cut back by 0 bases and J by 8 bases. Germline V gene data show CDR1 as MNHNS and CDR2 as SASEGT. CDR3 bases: TGTGCCAGCAGTGAAGCGGGACTAGCGGGTATCTATGAGCAGTTCTTC. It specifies CASSEAGLAGIYEQFF.

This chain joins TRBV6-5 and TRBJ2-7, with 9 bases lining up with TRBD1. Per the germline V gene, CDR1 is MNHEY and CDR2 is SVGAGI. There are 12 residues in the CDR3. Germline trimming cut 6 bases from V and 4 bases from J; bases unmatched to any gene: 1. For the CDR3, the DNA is TGTGCCAGCAGGGACAGGGGTTACGAGCAGTACTTC. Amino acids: CASRDRGYEQYF.

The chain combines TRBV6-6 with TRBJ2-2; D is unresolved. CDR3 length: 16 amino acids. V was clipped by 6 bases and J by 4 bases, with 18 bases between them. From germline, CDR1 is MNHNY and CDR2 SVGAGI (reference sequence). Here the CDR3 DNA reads TGTGCCAGCAGCCCCCTCCCCACGGGTCTCACCGGGGAGCTGTTTTTT. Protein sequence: CASSPLPTGLTGELFF.

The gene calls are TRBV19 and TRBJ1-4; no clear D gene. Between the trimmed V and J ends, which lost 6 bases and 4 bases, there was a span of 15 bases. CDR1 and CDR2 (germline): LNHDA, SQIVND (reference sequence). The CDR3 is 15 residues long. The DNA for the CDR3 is TGTGCCAGTAGGCTCTTCGGGAGAGATAATGAAAAACTGTTTTTT. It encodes CASRLFGRDNEKLFF.

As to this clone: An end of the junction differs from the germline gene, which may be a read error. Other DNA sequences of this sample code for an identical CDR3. The CDR3 DNA is TGCGCCAGCAGTCCTACAGGTATTCACTCTGGAAACACCATATATTTT. Residues: CASSPTGIHSGNTIYF. The rearrangement links TRBV7-9 to TRBJ1-3; a weak D match, TRBD1 (5 bases). The CDR3 sequence is 16 residues long. Germline V CDR1 and CDR2: SEHNR, FQNEAQ (reference sequence).

The CDR3, as DNA: TGCGCCAGCAGCTTGGTAAGGACAGGGCAAGAGACCCAGTACTTC. It yields the protein CASSLVRTGQETQYF. The chain links TRBV5-1 to TRBJ2-5; 8 positions agree with TRBD1. The ends lost 0 bases at V and 2 bases at J; junction bases unmatched: 3. Germline CDR1 and CDR2: SGHRS and YFSETQ. The CDR3 extends over 15 amino acids.

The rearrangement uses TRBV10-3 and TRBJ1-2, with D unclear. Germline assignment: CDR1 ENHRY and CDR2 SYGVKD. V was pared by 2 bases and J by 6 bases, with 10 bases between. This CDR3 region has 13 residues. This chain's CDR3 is CAISEGSINGYTF. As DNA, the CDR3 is TGTGCCATCAGTGAGGGCAGTATCAATGGCTACACCTTC.

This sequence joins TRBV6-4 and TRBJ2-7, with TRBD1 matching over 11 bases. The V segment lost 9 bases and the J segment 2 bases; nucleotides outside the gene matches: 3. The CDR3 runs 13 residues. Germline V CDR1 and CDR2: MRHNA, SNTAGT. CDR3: CARGQGVTYEQYF. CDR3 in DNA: TGTGCCAGGGGACAGGGGGTTACCTACGAGCAGTACTTC.

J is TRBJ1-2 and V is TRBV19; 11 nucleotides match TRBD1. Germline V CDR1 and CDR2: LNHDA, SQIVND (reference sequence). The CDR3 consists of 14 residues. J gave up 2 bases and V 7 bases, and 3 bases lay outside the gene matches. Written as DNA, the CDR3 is TGTGCCAGTATCCGGACAGGGGGCAACTATGGCTACACCTTC. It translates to CASIRTGGNYGYTF. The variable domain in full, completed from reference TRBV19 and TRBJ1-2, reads DGGITQSPKYLFRKEGQNVTLSCEQNLNHDAMYWYRQDPGQGLRLIYYSQIVNDFQKGDIAEGYSVSREKKESFPLTVTSAQKNPTAFYLCASIRTGGNYGYTFGSGTRLTVV.

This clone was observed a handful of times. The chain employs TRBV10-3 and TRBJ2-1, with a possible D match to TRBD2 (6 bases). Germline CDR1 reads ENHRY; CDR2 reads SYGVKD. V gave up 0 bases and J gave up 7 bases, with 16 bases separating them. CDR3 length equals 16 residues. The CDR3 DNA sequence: TGTGCCATCAGTGAGTCCCACGGGAGCTCGGCAAATGAGCAGTTCTTC. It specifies CAISESHGSSANEQFF.

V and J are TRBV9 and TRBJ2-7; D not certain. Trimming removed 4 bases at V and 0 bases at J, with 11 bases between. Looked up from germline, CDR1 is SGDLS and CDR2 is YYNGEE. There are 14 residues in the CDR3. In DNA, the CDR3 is TGTGCCAGCAGCTATCGCGCAGGCTCCTACGAGCAGTACTTC. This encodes CASSYRAGSYEQYF. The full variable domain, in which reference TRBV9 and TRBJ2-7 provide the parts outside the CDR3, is DSGVTQTPKHLITATGQRVTLRCSPRSGDLSVYWYQQSLDQGLQFLIQYYNGEERAKGNILERFSAQQFPDLHSELNLSSLELGDSALYFCASSYRAGSYEQYFGPGTRLTVT.